One sample yielded the 11 T cell receptor beta chains listed below, sequenced in a study of tumor-infiltrating lymphocytes in primary liver carcinoma. Total RNA (around 0.45 ug) served as template for TCR beta cDNA synthesis primed by a constant-region primer. A slightly modified ARM-PCR protocol with three nested multiplex PCR rounds produced these TCR beta libraries. It was with TRBV1-TRBV30 forward primers and a C-beta reverse primer that the first two PCR rounds were run, at roughly 10 cycles each. TCRdb passed the multiplex PCR reads through MiXCR, listing each CDR3 protein once. The table has approximately 20,000 distinct CDR3 sequences, 60% to 80% seen once. The approximately 17-32 mg bulk tissue piece was not sorted before simultaneous RNA and DNA extraction. The material sequenced was liver tumor tissue from sampling region 1. The subset here: tumor region T1, superior pole. These receptor sequences come from a woman in her twenties or thirties with primary liver carcinoma and hepatitis B virus infection.

This clonotype was seen repeatedly, ten times or more. A read error may produce the germline difference seen at one junction end. The chain is built from TRBV5-6 and TRBJ1-6; D unclear. The CDR3 consists of 11 residues. Germline CDR1 and CDR2: SGHDT and YYEEEE. This CDR3 is CASSQQGTLHF. For the CDR3, the DNA is TGTGCCAGCAGCCAACAAGGCACCCTCCACTTC.

The count of this clonotype is one. One junction end does not reproduce the germline sequence, and a read error may be involved. For the CDR3, the DNA is TGCGCCAGCAGCTTAGAAGTACTAGAGACCCAGTACTTC. This translates into CASSLEVLETQYF. V usage is TRBV11-2 and J usage is TRBJ2-5; D is unresolved. The CDR3 extends over 13 amino acids. From germline, CDR1 is SGHAT and CDR2 FQNNGV. Looking up the rest from reference TRBV11-2 and TRBJ2-5 gives the full variable domain: EAGVAQSPRYKIIEKRQSVAFWCNPISGHATLYWYQQILGQGPKLLIQFQNNGVVDDSQLPKDRFSAERLKGVDSTLKIQPAKLEDSAVYLCASSLEVLETQYFGPGTRLLVL.

The chain has TRBV11-2 and TRBJ2-1, with D perhaps assigned TRBD1 or TRBD2 (6 bases each). Trimming took off 5 bases at V and 15 bases at J, with 29 bases between the two ends. Germline-derived CDR1 and CDR2 are SGHAT and FQNNGV. The length of the CDR3 is 16 residues. This chain's CDR3 is CASSTSLGGGYNVLFF. The CDR3 DNA is TGTGCCAGCAGCACCTCTCTAGGGGGAGGATACAATGTGCTGTTCTTC.

This rearrangement joins TRBV4-1 to TRBJ2-3, with a tentative D call TRBD2 (8 bases). The germline CDR1 and CDR2 sequences are MGHRA and YSYEKL. Deletions cut 4 bases from V and 1 base from J, with 27 bases between. The length of the CDR3 is 20 residues. The CDR3 DNA follows: TGCGCCAGCAGCCCGCAACAGGGGTACACTATACTAGCGGGCACAGATACGCAGTATTTT. Protein product: CASSPQQGYTILAGTDTQYF.

There are a few counts of this clonotype. A read error may produce the germline difference seen at one junction end. The J gene is TRBJ2-7, the V gene TRBV14, with D perhaps matching TRBD2 (6 bases). Germline CDR1 and CDR2: SGHDN and FVKESK. This CDR3 region has 15 residues. CDR3 DNA sequence: TGTGCCAGCAGTCAGGCGACGGGGACTGACTACGAACAGTACTTC. It codes for CASSQATGTDYEQYF.

Details on this clonotype: The junction departs from the called germline gene at one end, perhaps through a read error. The V and J genes are TRBV12-3 or TRBV12-4 and TRBJ2-2, with 7 bases aligning to TRBD1. This CDR3 spans 14 amino acids. The CDR3 nucleotides are TGTGCATGCAGTAGGGGACAGAGCACCGGGGAGCTGTCTTTT. Translated: CACSRGQSTGELSF.

For this clonotype: The conserved final phenylalanine or tryptophan is absent from the CDR3, which likely points to a read error. The DNA is left out, because the CDR3 cannot be placed on it with certainty; the CDR3 is given as TCRdb lists it. V and J are TRBV7-3 and TRBJ2-1; the D call TRBD2 from the table was never checked on the DNA. The V gene's germline CDR1 is SGHTA and CDR2 FQGTGA. The CDR3 is made up of 16 amino acids, end residues included. CDR3 sequence: CASSSTSGSSYNEQLL.

The V call is TRBV6-6, the J call TRBJ2-3, with D possibly matching TRBD2 (5 bases). The CDR3 consists of 17 residues. The germline V and J ends were trimmed by 4 bases and 11 bases, with 28 bases remaining between them. Germline assignment: CDR1 MNHNY and CDR2 SVGAGI (reference sequence). The CDR3 spells CASSSTLDRGGHIGQYF. CDR3 coding DNA: TGTGCCAGCAGTTCCACCTTAGACCGTGGAGGTCATATAGGGCAGTATTTT.

The J gene is TRBJ2-6, the V gene TRBV11-3; D remains ambiguous. The CDR3 has 16 amino acids. Looked up from germline, CDR1 is SGHNT and CDR2 is YENEEA. V lost 3 bases to trimming and J lost 2 bases, with 11 bases between them. The CDR3 here is CASSFGGSAGANVLTF. For the CDR3, the DNA is TGTGCCAGCAGCTTCGGTGGGTCGGCTGGGGCCAACGTCCTGACTTTC.

In this sample, this clonotype turned up a few times. The chain is built from TRBV4-1 and TRBJ2-1; TRBD1 agrees at 9 bases. The CDR3 loop spans 17 amino acids. Germline assignment: CDR1 MGHRA and CDR2 YSYEKL. The J segment lost 4 bases and the V segment lost 4 bases, leaving 11 bases of the junction unmatched. DNA for the CDR3: TGCGCCAGCAGCCTCACACAGGGGGCTGGGGTATACAATGAGCAGTTCTTC. Its protein product is CASSLTQGAGVYNEQFF.

This clonotype was detected only once. At one end, the junction sequence differs from germline, possibly due to a read error. The V and J genes are TRBV4-3 and TRBJ2-1; no reliable D call. CDR1 and CDR2 from the germline V gene are LGHNA and YSLEER. The CDR3 has 14 amino acids. The CDR3 nucleotides are TGCGCCAGCAGCCACACAGTGATGGTCAATGAGCAGATCTTC. Translating it yields CASSHTVMVNEQIF.